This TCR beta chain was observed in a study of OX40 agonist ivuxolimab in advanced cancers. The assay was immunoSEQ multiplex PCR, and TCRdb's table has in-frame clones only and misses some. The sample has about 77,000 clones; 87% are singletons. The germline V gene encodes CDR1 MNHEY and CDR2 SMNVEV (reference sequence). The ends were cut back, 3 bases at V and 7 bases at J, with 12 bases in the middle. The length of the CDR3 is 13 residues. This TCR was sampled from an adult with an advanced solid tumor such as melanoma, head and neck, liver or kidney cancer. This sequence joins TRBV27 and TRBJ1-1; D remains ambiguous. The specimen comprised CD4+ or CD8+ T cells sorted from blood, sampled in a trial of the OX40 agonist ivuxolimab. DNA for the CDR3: TGTGCCAGCAGTTTTAAGATAGGACGTGAAGCTTTCTTT. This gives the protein CASSFKIGREAFF.